This TCR beta chain was retrieved from a study of human T cells and chemical hapten exposure. The overall study: Across samples, TCR yields varied, mostly owing to small differences in pooled library volumes.

As originally analysed: Between about 23,224 and 700,000 TCRs appeared in each sample, and the median stood at roughly 95,000. TCRdb reprocessed the RACE reads via MiXCR and lists one record per CDR3 protein. It is TCRdb's table, rather than the study itself, that gives the V and J calls and clone size. The sample comprises roughly 100,000 distinct CDR3 sequences, roughly 8.5% of which are singletons, and approximately 2.9% rests with the top ten. Study results and limitations: Once DPC sensitization occurred, TCRs above 1 in 1000 frequency showed no change.

Time point specified: healthy volunteer bleed at 2 weeks. Total RNA was extracted from unfractionated whole blood. Trimming took off 9 bases at V and 2 bases at J, with 10 bases between the two ends. Germline V gene lookup returns CDR1 MNHEY and CDR2 SVGAGI. This CDR3 has 12 residues. This clonotype has only a few counts. No antigen is known for it. This receptor was identified in a female donor in good health. Some clones in this sample may be carry-over from other donors' samples. Sequencing was performed on whole blood. This sequence joins TRBV6-5 and TRBJ1-2, with no clear D. CDR3 loop: CASSEANYGYTF. The CDR3 nucleotides read TGTGCCAGTTCGGAGGCCAACTATGGCTACACCTTC.